This entry lists 14 T cell receptor beta chains sequenced from one sample in a study of Graves' ophthalmopathy and Graves' hyperthyroidism. TCR beta CDR3 regions were amplified from RNA transcripts. RT-PCR in the first round used HTBI primers; a second-round multiplex PCR followed. Each CDR3 protein gets one entry after TCRdb re-called the multiplex PCR reads with MiXCR. This sample yields roughly 610,000 distinct CDR3 sequences, of which 20% to 25% are seen a single time; approximately 7% belongs to the top ten. Sequenced input: peripheral blood. Source of these receptors: a woman aged 18 to 35 with stable Graves' hyperthyroidism. Some clones in this sample may be carry-over from other donors' samples.

This clonotype was observed many times. The gene calls are TRBV12-3 or TRBV12-4 and TRBJ1-2; 11 bases are a match to TRBD1. The CDR3 is made up of 15 amino acids. The J segment lost 8 bases and the V segment lost 5 bases, leaving 10 bases of the junction unmatched. The DNA for the CDR3 is TGTGCCAGCAGTCGGACAGGGGGCTCGTTGGAAGGCTACACCTTC. This sequence encodes CASSRTGGSLEGYTF.

In this sample, this clonotype turned up many times. The chain joins TRBV12-5 to TRBJ1-5, with no clear D. There are 13 residues in the CDR3. V was pared by 3 bases and J by 7 bases, with 10 bases between. From germline, CDR1 is LGHNT and CDR2 FRNRAP. This CDR3 reads CASGFGEGQPQHF. In DNA form, the CDR3 reads TGTGCTAGTGGTTTCGGGGAGGGCCAGCCCCAGCATTTT.

This clonotype has ten or more counts. The chain recombines TRBV15 with TRBJ2-7, with TRBD2 matching 10 bases. Germline lookup yields CDR1 LNHNV and CDR2 YYDKDF (reference sequence). This CDR3 is 18 amino acids long. V dropped 0 bases and J dropped 7; count of bases not matched to a gene: 15. The CDR3 DNA reads as TGTGCCACCAGCAGAGATTTGTTGGCTAGCGGGAGAGGATGGGAGCAGTACTTC. Its protein product is CATSRDLLASGRGWEQYF.

Comments on this clonotype: The junction shows a germline mismatch at one end, possibly a read error. The chain is built from TRBV11-2 and TRBJ1-1; no firm D call. This CDR3 contains 16 residues. Germline V gene sequence: CDR1 SGHAT, CDR2 FQNNGV. The CDR3 protein is CASSLGTRSQNTEDFF. CDR3 nucleotide sequence: TGTGCCAGCAGCTTAGGAACTCGATCCCAGAACACTGAAGATTTCTTT.

The J gene is TRBJ2-2, the V gene TRBV7-2; TRBD1 matches 8 bases. The J segment lost 7 bases and the V segment lost 4 bases, leaving 8 bases of the junction unmatched. The CDR3 has 15 amino acids. Germline V gene data show CDR1 as SGHTA and CDR2 as FQGNSA. The DNA for the CDR3 is TGTGCCAGCAGCTCCCGACAGGGGCAGGGCGGGGAGCTGTTTTTT. It yields the protein CASSSRQGQGGELFF. Complete variable domain (other parts from reference TRBV7-2 and TRBJ2-2): GAGVSQSPSNKVTEKGKDVELRCDPISGHTALYWYRQSLGQGLEFLIYFQGNSAPDKSGLPSDRFSAERTGGSVSTLTIQRTQQEDSAVYLCASSSRQGQGGELFFGEGSRLTVL.

This clonotype has at least ten counts. The V gene is TRBV4-1, the J gene TRBJ2-2, with D perhaps TRBD2 (5 bases). The CDR3 is made up of 14 amino acids. V shed 7 bases and J shed 1 base, with 10 bases lying between them. Germline CDR1 is MGHRA and CDR2 is YSYEKL. CDR3 protein: CASTVGVNTGELFF. CDR3 DNA sequence: TGCGCCAGCACGGTGGGAGTGAACACCGGGGAGCTGTTTTTT.

This clonotype appeared a few times. The chain couples TRBV19 to TRBJ2-2; possibly TRBD1 for D (6 bases). The CDR3 length is 14 residues. Germline-derived CDR1 and CDR2 are LNHDA and SQIVND (reference sequence). The V end was cut by 4 bases, the J end by 4 bases, with 10 bases between. CDR3 nucleotide sequence: TGTGCCAGTAGTACGGAAGGGGGCACCGGGGAGCTGTTTTTT. Translating gives CASSTEGGTGELFF.

The J gene is TRBJ2-2, the V gene TRBV10-3; no clear D gene. The length of the CDR3 is 14 residues. The V gene lost 8 bases and the J gene lost 0 bases, with 10 bases spanning the gap. The germline V gene has CDR1 ENHRY and CDR2 SYGVKD. As DNA, the CDR3 is TGTGCCATCTCGGGTGTATCGAACACCGGGGAGCTGTTTTTT. Its protein is CAISGVSNTGELFF.

This clonotype was recorded at least ten times. The chain is built from TRBV10-3 and TRBJ2-7, with D unresolved. Germline V gene data show CDR1 as ENHRY and CDR2 as SYGVKD. V was pared by 6 bases and J by 6 bases, with 9 bases between. This CDR3 has 11 amino acids. The CDR3 sequence: CAIRTEIEQYF. CDR3 nucleotide sequence: TGTGCCATCAGGACGGAGATCGAGCAGTACTTC.

The chain employs TRBV6-2 or TRBV6-3 and TRBJ1-2, with 7 bases identical to TRBD1. Germline trimming cut 1 base from V and 2 bases from J; bases unmatched to any gene: 13. CDR3 length equals 18 residues. Germline V gene data show CDR1 as MNHEY and CDR2 as SVGEGT. The CDR3 here is CASSYFPIIRTGNYGYTF. CDR3 in DNA: TGTGCCAGCAGTTACTTCCCGATCATTCGGACAGGAAACTATGGCTACACCTTC.

This clonotype was recorded at least ten times. The gene calls are TRBV12-3 or TRBV12-4 and TRBJ1-6; 10 bases line up with TRBD1. The CDR3 has 17 residues. V lost 4 bases and J lost 4; bases outside the gene matches: 7. CDR3 sequence reads: CASSSTWDRGYNSPLHF. CDR3 coding DNA: TGTGCCAGCAGTTCGACCTGGGACAGGGGATATAATTCACCCCTCCACTTT.

V is TRBV12-3 or TRBV12-4 and J is TRBJ2-7, with D perhaps being TRBD1 or TRBD2 (5 bases each). Trimming removed 6 bases from V and 7 bases from J, with 22 bases in between. The CDR3 runs 15 residues. CDR3 nucleotides: TGTGCCAGCAGCCCTCAGGGTCTCCTTGGGGGAGAGCAGTACTTC. Amino acids: CASSPQGLLGGEQYF.

V gene TRBV28 combines with J gene TRBJ1-5, with D possibly TRBD1 on 6 matching bases. The CDR3 extends over 15 amino acids. The germline gives CDR1 MDHEN, CDR2 SYDVKM. V lost 5 bases and J lost 1, with 12 bases in between. CDR3 loop: CASSATQGSNQPQHF. CDR3 in DNA: TGTGCCAGCAGTGCAACACAGGGAAGCAATCAGCCCCAGCATTTT.

This clonotype was recorded many times. This sequence joins TRBV15 and TRBJ1-1, with 10 positions matching TRBD1. The germline gives CDR1 LNHNV, CDR2 YYDKDF (reference sequence). The CDR3 is made up of 17 amino acids. The V and J ends lost 0 bases and 11 bases, in that order; junction bases with no gene match: 15. The CDR3 DNA is TGTGCCACCAGCAGAGATGAAACGGGACAGGGGTTTCGATGGGCTTTCTTT. Residues: CATSRDETGQGFRWAFF.